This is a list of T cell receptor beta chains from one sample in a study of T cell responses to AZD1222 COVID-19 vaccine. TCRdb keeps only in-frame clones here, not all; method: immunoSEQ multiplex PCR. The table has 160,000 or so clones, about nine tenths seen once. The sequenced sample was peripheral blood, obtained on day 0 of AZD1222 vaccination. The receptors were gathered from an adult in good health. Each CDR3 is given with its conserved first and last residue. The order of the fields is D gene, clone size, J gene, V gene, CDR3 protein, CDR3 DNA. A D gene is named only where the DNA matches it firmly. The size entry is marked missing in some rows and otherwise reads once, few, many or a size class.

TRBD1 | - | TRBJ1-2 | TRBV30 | CAWSQKASGTGYGYTF | TGTGCCTGGAGCCAAAAGGCTTCCGGGACAGGCTATGGCTACACCTTC
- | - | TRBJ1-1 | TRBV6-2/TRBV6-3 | CASSYQGSEAFF | TGTGCCAGCAGTTACCAGGGTTCTGAAGCTTTCTTC
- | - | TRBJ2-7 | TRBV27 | CASKPLQGSEQYF | TGTGCCAGCAAGCCCCTCCAGGGGAGCGAGCAGTACTTC
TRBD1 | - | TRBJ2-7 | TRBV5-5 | CASSSPGQNYEQYF | TGTGCCAGCAGCTCGCCGGGACAGAACTACGAGCAGTACTTC
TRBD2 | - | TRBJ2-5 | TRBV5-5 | CASSFLLAGIGETQYF | TGTGCCAGCAGCTTTCTCCTAGCGGGAATCGGAGAGACCCAGTACTTC
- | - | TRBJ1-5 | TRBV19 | CASRDQGYQPQHF | TGTGCCAGTAGGGATCAAGGCTATCAGCCCCAGCATTTT
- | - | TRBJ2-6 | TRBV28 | CASSLSGYGANVLTF | TGTGCCAGCAGTTTATCCGGGTACGGGGCCAACGTCCTGACTTTC
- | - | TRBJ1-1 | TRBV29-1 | CSVGRMNTEAFF | TGCAGCGTTGGACGAATGAACACTGAAGCTTTCTTT
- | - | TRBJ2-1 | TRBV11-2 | CASSLAGDFKNEQFF | TGTGCCAGCAGCTTAGCGGGAGATTTTAAGAATGAGCAGTTCTTC
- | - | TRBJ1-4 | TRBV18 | CASSAVYNEKLFF | TGTGCCAGCTCAGCGGTGTATAATGAAAAACTGTTTTTT
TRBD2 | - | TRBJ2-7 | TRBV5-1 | CASSWGLADYEQYF | TGCGCCAGCAGCTGGGGACTAGCGGACTACGAGCAGTACTTC
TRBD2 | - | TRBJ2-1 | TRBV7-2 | CASSLTSNYNEQFF | TGTGCCAGCAGCTTGACTAGCAACTACAATGAGCAGTTCTTC
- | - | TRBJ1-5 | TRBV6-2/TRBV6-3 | CASSYRVRNQPQHF | TGTGCCAGCAGTTACAGGGTTCGGAATCAGCCCCAGCATTTT
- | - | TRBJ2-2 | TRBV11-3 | CASSQLNTGELFF | TGTGCCAGCAGTCAACTAAACACCGGGGAGCTGTTTTTT
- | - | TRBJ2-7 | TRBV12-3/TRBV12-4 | CASSPEGYEQYF | TGTGCCAGCAGCCCGGAGGGTTACGAGCAGTACTTC
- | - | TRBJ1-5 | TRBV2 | CASSEFSGNQPQHF | TGTGCCAGCAGTGAGTTCAGTGGCAATCAGCCCCAGCATTTT
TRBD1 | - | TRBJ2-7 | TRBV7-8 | CASSRRTGLSYEQYF | TGTGCCAGCAGCCGTAGGACAGGACTCTCCTACGAGCAGTACTTC
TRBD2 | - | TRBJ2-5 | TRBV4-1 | CASSQDRAGGEGETQYF | TGCGCCAGCAGCCAAGATCGAGCGGGAGGGGAGGGGGAGACCCAGTACTTC
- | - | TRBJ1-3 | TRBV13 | CASSLVGGSGNTIYF | TGTGCCAGCAGCTTAGTTGGGGGCTCTGGAAACACCATATATTTT
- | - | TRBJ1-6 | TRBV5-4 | CASSLWGPNSPLHF | TGTGCCAGCAGCTTGTGGGGACCCAATTCACCCCTCCACTTT
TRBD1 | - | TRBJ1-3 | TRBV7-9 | CASSLGGQGSGNTIYF | TGTGCCAGCAGCTTAGGCGGACAGGGTTCTGGAAACACCATATATTTT
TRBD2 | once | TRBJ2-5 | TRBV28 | CASSFRLAGGEETQYF | TGTGCCAGCAGTTTTAGACTAGCGGGAGGGGAGGAGACCCAGTACTTC
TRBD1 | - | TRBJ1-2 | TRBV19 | CASSLLGQAYGYTF | TGTGCCAGTAGCCTACTCGGACAGGCCTATGGCTACACCTTC
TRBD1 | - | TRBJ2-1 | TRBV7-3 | CASSLTPGQGGNEQFF | TGTGCCAGCAGCTTGACTCCGGGACAGGGGGGCAATGAGCAGTTCTTC
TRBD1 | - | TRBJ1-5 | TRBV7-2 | CASSSAGGGQPQHF | TGTGCCAGCAGCTCAGCAGGGGGAGGACAGCCCCAGCATTTT
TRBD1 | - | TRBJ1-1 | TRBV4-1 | CASSHTGTGVENTEAFF | TGCGCCAGCAGCCACACCGGGACAGGGGTAGAAAACACTGAAGCTTTCTTT
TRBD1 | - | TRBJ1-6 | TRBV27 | CATTPGQGVSYNSPLHF | TGTGCCACTACCCCGGGACAGGGGGTCTCCTATAATTCACCCCTCCACTTT
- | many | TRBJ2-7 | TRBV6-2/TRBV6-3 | CASSYGAESYEQYF | TGTGCCAGCAGTTACGGGGCAGAATCCTACGAGCAGTACTTC
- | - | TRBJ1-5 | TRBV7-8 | CASSSTGTLSQPQHF | TGTGCCAGCAGCTCCACCGGGACCTTAAGTCAGCCCCAGCATTTT
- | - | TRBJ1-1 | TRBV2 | CASSVVGGTEAFF | TGTGCCAGCAGTGTGGTCGGGGGCACTGAAGCTTTCTTT
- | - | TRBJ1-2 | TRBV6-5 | CASRETGPVGYTF | TGTGCCAGCAGAGAGACAGGTCCCGTTGGCTACACCTTC
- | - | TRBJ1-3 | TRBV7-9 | CASTRQRGVSGNTIYF | TGTGCCAGCACCCGTCAGCGAGGGGTTAGTGGAAACACCATATATTTT
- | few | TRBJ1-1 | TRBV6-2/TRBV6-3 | CASSSGDGNTEAFF | TGTGCCAGCAGTTCCGGGGACGGGAACACTGAAGCTTTCTTT
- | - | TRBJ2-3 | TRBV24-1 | CATRQTSTDTQYF | TGTGCCACCCGACAGACAAGCACAGATACGCAGTATTTT
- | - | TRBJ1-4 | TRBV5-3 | CARSTSRKAGPSATNEKLFF | TGTGCCAGAAGCACTTCTAGAAAGGCAGGCCCATCTGCAACTAATGAAAAACTGTTTTTT
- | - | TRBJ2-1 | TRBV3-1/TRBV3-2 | CASSSRTVNEQFF | TGTGCCAGCAGCTCCCGGACAGTCAATGAGCAGTTCTTC
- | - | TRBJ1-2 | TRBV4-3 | CASSQVYPGTLVGYTF | TGCGCCAGCAGCCAAGTTTACCCGGGAACACTGGTTGGCTACACCTTC
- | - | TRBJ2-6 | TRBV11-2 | CASSPDWANSGANVLTF | TGTGCCAGCAGCCCAGATTGGGCCAACTCTGGGGCCAACGTCCTGACTTTC
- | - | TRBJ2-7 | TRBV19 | CASSQQGYEQYF | TGTGCCAGTAGTCAACAGGGCTACGAGCAGTACTTC
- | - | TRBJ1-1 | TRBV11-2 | CASSRGALRGPFF | TGTGCCAGCAGCCGTGGGGCCCTTCGGGGTCCTTTCTTT
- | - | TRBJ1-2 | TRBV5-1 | CASRGAGSYGYTF | TGCGCCAGCAGGGGGGCAGGGAGCTATGGCTACACCTTC
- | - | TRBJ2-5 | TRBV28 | CASPATTQYF | TGTGCCAGCCCGGCCACGACCCAGTACTTC
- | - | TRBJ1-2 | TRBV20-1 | CSARDLGTF | TGCAGTGCTAGAGATCTGGGCACCTTC
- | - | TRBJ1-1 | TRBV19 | CASSMVDTEAFF | TGTGCCAGTAGTATGGTCGACACTGAAGCTTTCTTT
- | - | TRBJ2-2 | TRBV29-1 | CSVVGLSTGELFF | TGCAGCGTTGTGGGCCTGTCCACCGGGGAGCTGTTTTTT
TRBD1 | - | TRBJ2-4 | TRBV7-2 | CASSLGGQGRAKNIQYF | TGTGCCAGCAGCTTAGGAGGACAGGGCAGGGCCAAAAACATTCAGTACTTC
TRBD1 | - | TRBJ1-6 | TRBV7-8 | CASSLSTGSEFNSPLHF | TGTGCCAGCAGCTTATCGACAGGGTCAGAATTTAATTCACCCCTCCACTTT
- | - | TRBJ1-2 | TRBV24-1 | CATSEQNNYGYTF | TGTGCCACCAGTGAACAGAATAACTATGGCTACACCTTC
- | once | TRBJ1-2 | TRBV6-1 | CASSVAGTYYGYTF | TGTGCCAGCAGTGTAGCGGGAACCTACTATGGCTACACCTTC
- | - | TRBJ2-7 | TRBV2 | CASSDGQNYEQYF | TGTGCCAGCAGTGACGGCCAGAACTACGAGCAGTACTTC
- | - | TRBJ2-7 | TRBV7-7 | CASSLGPSSYEQYF | TGTGCCAGCAGCTTAGGACCTAGCTCCTACGAGCAGTACTTC
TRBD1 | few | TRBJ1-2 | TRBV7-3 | CASGTADGYTF | TGTGCCAGCGGGACAGCAGATGGCTACACCTTC
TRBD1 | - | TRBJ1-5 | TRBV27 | CASSRDRGGNQPQHF | TGTGCCAGCAGTAGGGACAGGGGGGGCAATCAGCCCCAGCATTTT
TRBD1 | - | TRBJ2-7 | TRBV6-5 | CASSYNQGAYEQYF | TGTGCCAGCAGTTATAATCAGGGGGCCTACGAGCAGTACTTC